This TCR beta chain was captured in a study of T cell responses to AZD1222 COVID-19 vaccine. Points from the study as a whole: Repertoire samples came only from after the peak T cell response. Clonal diversity was possibly underestimated, and the donors were mostly white British, with more females. Spike-wide vaccine-associated CD4 TCRs dominated at 160-218 and 743-854.

Measured with immunoSEQ multiplex PCR; TCRdb has only the in-frame clones, and not every one. The table lists 100,000 to 150,000 clones, 80% to 95% of them singletons. For this clone: Its specificity is unknown.

The CDR3 extends over 13 amino acids. Germline V gives CDR1 SQVTM, CDR2 ANQGSEA. The receptor was derived from an adult in good health. The chain is built from TRBV29-1 and TRBJ2-3, with D hard to call. The input for sequencing was peripheral blood, taken on day 0 of MenACWY control vaccination. Here the CDR3 reads CSGWPANTDTQYF. The CDR3 DNA sequence: TGCAGTGGTTGGCCAGCAAACACAGATACGCAGTATTTT.